The 10 T cell receptor beta chains below were found in one sample sequenced in a study of shared clonotypes between healthy human individuals. The protocol was immunoSEQ multiplex PCR, while the TCRdb copy is restricted to in-frame clones and leaves out a portion. The sample has about 480,000 clones, 60% to 80% seen once; the top ten hold approximately 12%. The sequenced sample was PBMCs. The receptors stem from a woman in her 40s in good health. Some clones in this sample may be carry-over from other donors' samples.

J is TRBJ2-5 and V is TRBV7-2; 16 bases are shared with TRBD2. This CDR3 has 19 residues. Germline V CDR1 and CDR2: SGHTA, FQGNSA. V lost 1 base, J lost 7 bases, and 12 bases stayed unmatched. CDR3 in DNA: TGTGCCAGCAGCTTAGAGCCGGGACTAGCGGGAGGGGCCGCTGGGACCCAGTACTTC. Translation: CASSLEPGLAGGAAGTQYF.

The chain recombines TRBV11-2 with TRBJ2-7; the D is unclear. Per the germline V gene, CDR1 is SGHAT and CDR2 is FQNNGV. This CDR3 region has 14 residues. Deletions cut 1 base from V and 2 bases from J, with 9 bases between. The CDR3 DNA reads as TGTGCCAGCAGCTTAGCGGGTAAAACCTACGAGCAGTACTTC. This codes for CASSLAGKTYEQYF. Filled out from reference TRBV11-2 and TRBJ2-7, the complete variable domain reads EAGVAQSPRYKIIEKRQSVAFWCNPISGHATLYWYQQILGQGPKLLIQFQNNGVVDDSQLPKDRFSAERLKGVDSTLKIQPAKLEDSAVYLCASSLAGKTYEQYFGPGTRLTVT.

The rearrangement links TRBV7-2 to TRBJ2-6; tentatively, D is TRBD2 (6 bases). The CDR3 spans 16 residues. Trimming removed 5 bases from V and 4 bases from J, with 15 bases in between. Germline V CDR1 and CDR2: SGHTA, FQGNSA. The CDR3 loop reads CASSAPTGEGANVLTF. The CDR3 nucleotides read TGTGCCAGCAGCGCACCGACGGGGGAAGGGGCCAACGTCCTGACTTTC. The entire variable domain, with the rest obtained from reference TRBV7-2 and TRBJ2-6, is as follows: GAGVSQSPSNKVTEKGKDVELRCDPISGHTALYWYRQSLGQGLEFLIYFQGNSAPDKSGLPSDRFSAERTGGSVSTLTIQRTQQEDSAVYLCASSAPTGEGANVLTFGAGSRLTVL.

This clone has a handful of counts. The genes are TRBV10-1 and TRBJ2-1; D may correspond to TRBD1 or TRBD2 (6 bases each). CDR3 length: 13 amino acids. Germline CDR1 WNHNN, CDR2 SYGVQD (reference sequence). V was cut by 7 bases and J by 10 bases, with 17 bases left in between. In nucleotides, the CDR3 is TGCGCCAGCACCCGGGACATCGGAGGGGAGCAGTTCTTC. As protein: CASTRDIGGEQFF.

V is TRBV28 and J is TRBJ2-1; D possibly matches TRBD1 or TRBD2 (6 bases each). This CDR3 has 20 residues. The germline V and J ends were trimmed by 3 bases and 5 bases, with 29 bases remaining between them. Looked up from germline, CDR1 is MDHEN and CDR2 is SYDVKM. CDR3 sequence: CASSFTGTEIDGQLHNEQFF. In nucleotides, the CDR3 is TGTGCCAGCAGTTTTACCGGGACTGAAATAGACGGACAGTTACACAATGAGCAGTTCTTC.

As concerns this clone: Other DNA variants within this sample encode the same CDR3. The genes are TRBV7-3 and TRBJ2-1; 11 bases line up with TRBD1. Germline values: CDR1 SGHTA, CDR2 FQGTGA. The CDR3 totals 15 residues. Trimming removed 4 bases from V and 4 bases from J; junction bases left unmatched: 3. CDR3: CASSSDRGLYNEQFF. CDR3 in DNA: TGTGCCAGCAGCTCGGACAGGGGGCTTTACAATGAGCAGTTCTTC. The full variable domain, in which reference TRBV7-3 and TRBJ2-1 provide the parts outside the CDR3, is GAGVSQTPSNKVTEKGKYVELRCDPISGHTALYWYRQSLGQGPEFLIYFQGTGAADDSGLPNDRFFAVRPEGSVSTLKIQRTERGDSAVYLCASSSDRGLYNEQFFGPGTRLTVL.

This clone was seen just once. V and J are TRBV5-1 and TRBJ1-1; D is undetermined. V dropped 2 bases and J dropped 0 bases, with 8 bases sitting between them. CDR3 length equals 14 residues. The germline V gene has CDR1 SGHRS and CDR2 YFSETQ. As DNA, the CDR3 is TGCGCCAGCAGCTTTGACGGGATGAACACTGAAGCTTTCTTT. Protein: CASSFDGMNTEAFF.

The chain has TRBV28 and TRBJ1-6; TRBD1 might be the D (5 bases). The CDR3 runs to 15 residues. Trimming took 8 bases from V and 9 from J, leaving 20 bases between them. Germline CDR1 reads MDHEN; CDR2 reads SYDVKM. The CDR3 loop is CASSPTGWTPSPLHF. As DNA, the CDR3 is TGTGCCAGCTCACCCACAGGTTGGACCCCTTCACCCCTCCACTTT.

This chain uses TRBV18 with TRBJ2-2, with 10 bases identical to TRBD1. This CDR3 comprises 17 residues. After removal of 3 bases from V and 7 bases from J, the junction contained 11 bases not matched to a gene. Germline values: CDR1 KGHSH, CDR2 LQKENI. CDR3 DNA: TGTGCCAGCTCACCCCTAGGGACAGGGGAAGGCGTCGGGGAGCTGTTTTTT. Protein: CASSPLGTGEGVGELFF. Full variable domain (outside the CDR3, taken from reference TRBV18 and TRBJ2-2): NAGVMQNPRHLVRRRGQEARLRCSPMKGHSHVYWYRQLPEEGLKFMVYLQKENIIDESGMPKERFSAEFPKEGPSILRIQQVVRGDSAAYFCASSPLGTGEGVGELFFGEGSRLTVL.

The chain links TRBV5-5 to TRBJ1-5; no clear D gene. Trimming removed 4 bases at V and 1 base at J, with 9 bases between. Germline V gene data show CDR1 as SGHKS and CDR2 as YYEKEE (reference sequence). The CDR3 has 14 amino acids. The CDR3 DNA follows: TGTGCCAGCAGCACACACCCAAGCAATCAGCCCCAGCATTTT. The encoded protein is CASSTHPSNQPQHF.